A selection of T cell receptor beta chains follows, all from one sample in a study of shared clonotypes between healthy human individuals. The table came from immunoSEQ multiplex PCR; TCRdb's copy has only in-frame clones and leaves some out. The data show about 2.2 million clones, 85% to 95% seen once. The sequencing sample was made of naive CD8+ T cells from PBMCs. The receptors stem from a man aged 18 to 35 in good health. Some clones in this sample may be carry-over from other donors' samples. Both conserved end residues are part of each CDR3. D genes are given only for firm matches. Clone sizes are given selectively: once, few, many, or a class where the clone is expanded.

J: TRBJ2-7
D: TRBD2
size: .
V: TRBV29-1
CDR3: CSVEASGSRYPYEQYF
DNA: TGCAGCGTTGAGGCTAGCGGGAGTCGATACCCCTACGAGCAGTACTTC

J: TRBJ1-4
D: .
size: .
V: TRBV9
CDR3: CASGGLRGLVEKLFF
DNA: TGTGCCAGCGGAGGTCTCCGGGGCTTGGTGGAAAAACTGTTTTTT

J: TRBJ1-1
D: .
size: .
V: TRBV29-1
CDR3: CSVVLAEAFF
DNA: TGCAGCGTTGTATTGGCTGAAGCTTTCTTT

J: TRBJ2-3
D: TRBD2
size: .
V: TRBV7-9
CDR3: CASSNELAGSFTDTQYF
DNA: TGTGCCAGCAGCAACGAACTAGCGGGATCCTTCACAGATACGCAGTATTTT

J: TRBJ2-5
D: .
size: once
V: TRBV7-9
CDR3: CASSLAGDQETQYF
DNA: TGTGCCAGCAGCTTAGCAGGGGACCAAGAGACCCAGTACTTC

J: TRBJ1-3
D: .
size: .
V: TRBV5-1
CDR3: CASSLKSKPGNTIYF
DNA: TGCGCCAGCAGCTTGAAGAGTAAACCTGGAAACACCATATATTTT

J: TRBJ2-7
D: .
size: .
V: TRBV6-5
CDR3: CASSYAENSYEQYF
DNA: TGTGCCAGCAGTTACGCGGAAAACTCCTACGAGCAGTACTTC

J: TRBJ2-7
D: TRBD2
size: .
V: TRBV7-8
CDR3: CASSFGPGLAGAEQYF
DNA: TGTGCCAGCAGCTTCGGCCCCGGACTAGCGGGAGCCGAGCAGTACTTC

J: TRBJ2-7
D: TRBD2
size: .
V: TRBV27
CDR3: CASSLLRGAYEQYF
DNA: TGTGCCAGCAGTTTACTTCGGGGGGCCTACGAGCAGTACTTC

J: TRBJ2-7
D: TRBD2
size: .
V: TRBV27
CDR3: CASSLAANYEQYF
DNA: TGTGCCAGCAGCCTAGCGGCAAACTACGAGCAGTACTTC

J: TRBJ1-5
D: .
size: .
V: TRBV7-9
CDR3: CASSSRRSGGVGQPQHF
DNA: TGTGCCAGCAGCTCCCGGAGAAGCGGGGGGGTAGGCCAGCCCCAGCATTTT

J: TRBJ1-4
D: .
size: .
V: TRBV28
CDR3: CASTPAGLGEKLFF
DNA: TGTGCCAGCACCCCCGCCGGGCTCGGCGAAAAACTGTTTTTT

J: TRBJ1-1
D: .
size: few
V: TRBV18
CDR3: CASSPSGPDYTEAFF
DNA: TGTGCCAGCTCACCTTCCGGGCCAGATTACACTGAAGCTTTCTTT

J: TRBJ2-7
D: .
size: .
V: TRBV29-1
CDR3: CSVLPAGAPSYEQYF
DNA: TGCAGCGTCCTCCCTGCAGGGGCGCCCTCCTACGAGCAGTACTTC

J: TRBJ1-4
D: .
size: .
V: TRBV19
CDR3: CASTKGATNEKLFF
DNA: TGTGCCAGTACCAAGGGGGCAACTAATGAAAAACTGTTTTTT

J: TRBJ2-7
D: TRBD1
size: .
V: TRBV6-5
CDR3: CASSEGQGWLHEQYF
DNA: TGTGCCAGCAGCGAGGGACAGGGGTGGCTCCACGAGCAGTACTTC

J: TRBJ2-7
D: .
size: .
V: TRBV28
CDR3: CASSSPRTASSYEQYF
DNA: TGTGCCAGCAGTTCCCCCCGGACTGCGAGCTCCTACGAGCAGTACTTC

J: TRBJ2-1
D: TRBD2
size: .
V: TRBV7-8
CDR3: CASSPGLAGGTQMDEQFF
DNA: TGTGCCAGCAGCCCGGGACTAGCGGGAGGTACCCAAATGGATGAGCAGTTCTTC

J: TRBJ1-1
D: .
size: .
V: TRBV18
CDR3: CASSPERGNTEAFF
DNA: TGTGCCAGCTCACCCGAACGAGGGAACACTGAAGCTTTCTTT

J: TRBJ2-2
D: TRBD2
size: once
V: TRBV9
CDR3: CASRKREGQPGELFF
DNA: TGTGCCAGCAGGAAGCGGGAGGGCCAGCCCGGGGAGCTGTTTTTT

J: TRBJ2-7
D: .
size: .
V: TRBV9
CDR3: CASSVGVGAYEQYF
DNA: TGTGCCAGCAGCGTAGGGGTGGGGGCGTACGAGCAGTACTTC

J: TRBJ1-2
D: .
size: .
V: TRBV2
CDR3: CASSVDRKDIELNYGYTF
DNA: TGTGCCAGCAGTGTGGACAGAAAGGATATTGAACTTAACTATGGCTACACCTTC

J: TRBJ1-1
D: .
size: .
V: TRBV7-9
CDR3: CASSQGTGSPAFF
DNA: TGTGCCAGCAGCCAAGGTACGGGGTCACCAGCTTTCTTT

J: TRBJ2-5
D: .
size: once
V: TRBV29-1
CDR3: CSETSWVSETQYF
DNA: TGCAGCGAGACTTCGTGGGTGTCCGAGACCCAGTACTTC

J: TRBJ1-1
D: .
size: .
V: TRBV28
CDR3: CASSFSGDFMGAFF
DNA: TGTGCCAGCAGTTTTTCGGGGGACTTCATGGGAGCTTTCTTT

J: TRBJ1-1
D: .
size: .
V: TRBV27
CDR3: CASSFGGLNTEAFF
DNA: TGTGCCAGCAGTTTTGGGGGCTTGAACACTGAAGCTTTCTTT

J: TRBJ2-7
D: TRBD2
size: .
V: TRBV9
CDR3: CASSASSGTTTAYEQYF
DNA: TGTGCCAGCAGCGCATCGTCCGGGACTACCACGGCCTACGAGCAGTACTTC

J: TRBJ2-7
D: TRBD1
size: once
V: TRBV28
CDR3: CASSLGQFYEQYF
DNA: TGTGCCAGCAGTTTGGGACAGTTCTACGAGCAGTACTTC

J: TRBJ2-1
D: .
size: .
V: TRBV6-1
CDR3: CASSEVSRVYNEQFF
DNA: TGTGCCAGCAGTGAAGTCTCTAGGGTCTACAATGAGCAGTTCTTC

J: TRBJ2-2
D: .
size: .
V: TRBV28
CDR3: CASSSRIGELFF
DNA: TGTGCCAGCAGTTCTAGAATCGGGGAGCTGTTTTTT

J: TRBJ2-7
D: .
size: .
V: TRBV10-3
CDR3: CAISAGSNTAYEQYF
DNA: TGTGCCATCAGTGCGGGGTCCAACACCGCCTACGAGCAGTACTTC

J: TRBJ1-4
D: .
size: .
V: TRBV30
CDR3: CAWSVQEGKLFF
DNA: TGTGCCTGGAGTGTTCAGGAGGGCAAACTGTTTTTT

J: TRBJ1-3
D: .
size: .
V: TRBV19
CDR3: CASSIRRGGADTIYF
DNA: TGTGCCAGTAGTATCCGCCGGGGGGGCGCGGACACCATATATTTT

J: TRBJ2-1
D: .
size: .
V: TRBV27
CDR3: CASRRERYNEQFF
DNA: TGTGCCAGCAGACGGGAACGCTACAATGAGCAGTTCTTC

J: TRBJ1-5
D: .
size: .
V: TRBV4-1
CDR3: CASSQVRLQSTPQHF
DNA: TGCGCCAGCAGCCAAGTGAGGTTGCAGTCAACACCCCAGCATTTT

J: TRBJ2-7
D: .
size: .
V: TRBV14
CDR3: CASSQDRASYEQYF
DNA: TGTGCCAGCAGCCAAGACAGGGCGAGTTACGAGCAGTACTTC

J: TRBJ2-3
D: TRBD2
size: .
V: TRBV2
CDR3: CASSEASSGNTDTQYF
DNA: TGTGCCAGCAGTGAAGCGTCTAGCGGAAACACAGATACGCAGTATTTT

J: TRBJ1-1
D: .
size: .
V: TRBV28
CDR3: CASRLGTNTEAFF
DNA: TGTGCCAGCAGATTAGGAACGAACACTGAAGCTTTCTTT

J: TRBJ1-2
D: .
size: .
V: TRBV15
CDR3: CATSRDIVRVQVHGYTF
DNA: TGTGCCACCAGCAGAGATATCGTAAGGGTACAAGTTCATGGCTACACCTTC